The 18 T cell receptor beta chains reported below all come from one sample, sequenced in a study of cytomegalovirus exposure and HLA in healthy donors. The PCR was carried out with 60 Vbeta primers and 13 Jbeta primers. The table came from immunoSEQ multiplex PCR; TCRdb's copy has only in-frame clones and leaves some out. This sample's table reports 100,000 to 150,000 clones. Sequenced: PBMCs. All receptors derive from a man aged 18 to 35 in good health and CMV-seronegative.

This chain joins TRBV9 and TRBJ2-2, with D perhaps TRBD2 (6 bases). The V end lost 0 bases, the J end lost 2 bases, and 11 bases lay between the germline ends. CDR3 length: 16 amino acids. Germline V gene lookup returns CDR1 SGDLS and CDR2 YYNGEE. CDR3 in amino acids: CASSVEEGPNTGELFF. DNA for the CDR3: TGTGCCAGCAGCGTAGAGGAGGGGCCCAACACCGGGGAGCTGTTTTTT.

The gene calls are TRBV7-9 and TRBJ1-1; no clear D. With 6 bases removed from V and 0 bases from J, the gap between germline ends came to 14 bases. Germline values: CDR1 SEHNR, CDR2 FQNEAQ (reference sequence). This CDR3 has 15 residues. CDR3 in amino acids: CASRLGEHMNTEAFF. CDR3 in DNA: TGTGCCAGCAGACTCGGGGAACACATGAACACTGAAGCTTTCTTT. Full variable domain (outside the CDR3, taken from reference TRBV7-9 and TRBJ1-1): DTGVSQNPRHKITKRGQNVTFRCDPISEHNRLYWYRQTLGQGPEFLTYFQNEAQLEKSRLLSDRFSAERPKGSFSTLEIQRTEQGDSAMYLCASRLGEHMNTEAFFGQGTRLTVV.

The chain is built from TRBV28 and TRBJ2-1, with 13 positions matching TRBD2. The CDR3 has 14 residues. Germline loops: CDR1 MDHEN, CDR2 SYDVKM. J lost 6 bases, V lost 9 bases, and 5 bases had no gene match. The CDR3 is CASILAGGANEQFF. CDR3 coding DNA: TGTGCCAGTATACTAGCGGGAGGGGCCAATGAGCAGTTCTTC. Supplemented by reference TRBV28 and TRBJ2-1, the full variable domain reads DVKVTQSSRYLVKRTGEKVFLECVQDMDHENMFWYRQDPGLGLRLIYFSYDVKMKEKGDIPEGYSVSREKKERFSLILESASTNQTSMYLCASILAGGANEQFFGPGTRLTVL.

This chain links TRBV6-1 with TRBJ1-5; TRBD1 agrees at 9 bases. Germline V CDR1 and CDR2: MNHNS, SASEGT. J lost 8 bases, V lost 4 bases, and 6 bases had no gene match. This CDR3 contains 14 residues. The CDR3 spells CASSGDRALKPQHF. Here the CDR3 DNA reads TGTGCCAGCAGTGGGGACAGGGCGCTTAAGCCCCAGCATTTT.

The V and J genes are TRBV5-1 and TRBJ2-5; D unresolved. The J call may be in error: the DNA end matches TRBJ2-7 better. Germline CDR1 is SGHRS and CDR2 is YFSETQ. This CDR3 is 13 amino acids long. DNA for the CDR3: TGCGCCAGCAGCTTTTCCGAGGTTGGCGAGCAGTACTTC. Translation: CASSFSEVGEQYF.

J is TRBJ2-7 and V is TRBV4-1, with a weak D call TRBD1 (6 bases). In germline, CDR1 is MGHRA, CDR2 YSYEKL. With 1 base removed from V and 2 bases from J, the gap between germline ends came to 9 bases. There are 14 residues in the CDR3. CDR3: CASSQGQAPYEQYF. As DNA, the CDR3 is TGCGCCAGCAGCCAAGGACAGGCCCCCTACGAGCAGTACTTC.

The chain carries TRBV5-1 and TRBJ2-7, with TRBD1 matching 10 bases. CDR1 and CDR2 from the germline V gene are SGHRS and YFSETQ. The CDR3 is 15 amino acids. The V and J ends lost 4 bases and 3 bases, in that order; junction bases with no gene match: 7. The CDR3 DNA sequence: TGCGCCAGCAGCCTTACCGGACAGGGGGTCTACGAGCAGTACTTC. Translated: CASSLTGQGVYEQYF.

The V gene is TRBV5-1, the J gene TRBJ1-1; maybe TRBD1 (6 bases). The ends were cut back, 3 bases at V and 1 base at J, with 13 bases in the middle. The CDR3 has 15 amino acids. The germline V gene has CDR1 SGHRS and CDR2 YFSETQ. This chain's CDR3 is CASSSSGTQNTEAFF. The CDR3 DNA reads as TGCGCCAGCAGCTCATCCGGGACACAGAACACTGAAGCTTTCTTT.

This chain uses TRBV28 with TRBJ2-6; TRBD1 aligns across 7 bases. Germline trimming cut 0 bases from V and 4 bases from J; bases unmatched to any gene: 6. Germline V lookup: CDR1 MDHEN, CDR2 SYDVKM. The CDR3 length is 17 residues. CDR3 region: CASSLWTGQAGANVLTF. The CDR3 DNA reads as TGTGCCAGCAGTTTATGGACAGGGCAAGCCGGGGCCAACGTCCTGACTTTC. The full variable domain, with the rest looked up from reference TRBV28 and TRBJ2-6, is DVKVTQSSRYLVKRTGEKVFLECVQDMDHENMFWYRQDPGLGLRLIYFSYDVKMKEKGDIPEGYSVSREKKERFSLILESASTNQTSMYLCASSLWTGQAGANVLTFGAGSRLTVL.

CDR3 loop: CASSLSGETQYF. CDR3 nucleotide sequence: TGTGCCAGCAGCTTATCCGGGGAGACCCAGTACTTC. The chain employs TRBV7-2 and TRBJ2-5; D gene ambiguous. The CDR3 extends over 12 amino acids. The germline V gene encodes CDR1 SGHTA and CDR2 FQGNSA. V was clipped by 2 bases and J by 5 bases, with 6 bases between them.

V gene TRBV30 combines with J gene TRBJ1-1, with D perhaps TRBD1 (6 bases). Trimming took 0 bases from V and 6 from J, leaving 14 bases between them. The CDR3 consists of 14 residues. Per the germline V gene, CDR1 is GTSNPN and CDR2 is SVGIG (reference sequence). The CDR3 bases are TGTGCCTGGAGTGTCCCAGGGGTCGGCCCTGAAGCTTTCTTT. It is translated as CAWSVPGVGPEAFF.

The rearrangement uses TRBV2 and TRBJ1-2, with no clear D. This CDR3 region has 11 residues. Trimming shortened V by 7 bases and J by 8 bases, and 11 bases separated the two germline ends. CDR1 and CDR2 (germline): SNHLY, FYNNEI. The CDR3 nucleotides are TGTGCCAGCACAAAAGGAGGCGGCTACACCTTC. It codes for CASTKGGGYTF.

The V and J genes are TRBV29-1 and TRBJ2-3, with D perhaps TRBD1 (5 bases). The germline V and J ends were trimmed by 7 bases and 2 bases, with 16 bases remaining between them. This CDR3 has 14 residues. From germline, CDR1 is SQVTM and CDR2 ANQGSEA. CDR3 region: CSAKVRASTDTQYF. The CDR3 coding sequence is TGCAGCGCCAAGGTCAGGGCTTCCACAGATACGCAGTATTTT.

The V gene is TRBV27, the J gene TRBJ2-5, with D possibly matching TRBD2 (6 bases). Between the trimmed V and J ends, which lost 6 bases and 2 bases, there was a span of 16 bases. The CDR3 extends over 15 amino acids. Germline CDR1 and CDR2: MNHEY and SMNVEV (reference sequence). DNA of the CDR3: TGTGCCAGCAGCCGTAACGGGCGGGGACAAGAGACCCAGTACTTC. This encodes CASSRNGRGQETQYF.

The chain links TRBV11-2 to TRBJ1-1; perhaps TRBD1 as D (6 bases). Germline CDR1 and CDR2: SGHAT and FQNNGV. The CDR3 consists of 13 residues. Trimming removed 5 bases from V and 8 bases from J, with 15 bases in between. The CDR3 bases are TGTGCCAGCAGCCGGCAGGGGCCGGGGGAAGCTTTCTTT. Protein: CASSRQGPGEAFF.

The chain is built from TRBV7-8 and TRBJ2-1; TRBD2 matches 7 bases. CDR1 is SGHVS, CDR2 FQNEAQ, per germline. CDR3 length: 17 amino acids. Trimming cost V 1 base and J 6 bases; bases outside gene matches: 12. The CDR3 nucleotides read TGTGCCAGCAGCTTAGTCCGCAGAAGCGGGGCTTCCAATGAGCAGTTCTTC. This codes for CASSLVRRSGASNEQFF.

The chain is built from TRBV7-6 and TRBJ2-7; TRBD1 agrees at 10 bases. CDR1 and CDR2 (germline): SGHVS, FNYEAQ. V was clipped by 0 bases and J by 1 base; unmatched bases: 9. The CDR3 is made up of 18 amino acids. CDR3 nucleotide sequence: TGTGCCAGCAGCTTAGCCCTTAGGACAGGGGGTTCTTCCTACGAGCAGTACTTC. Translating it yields CASSLALRTGGSSYEQYF. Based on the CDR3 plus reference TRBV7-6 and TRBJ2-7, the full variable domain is GAGVSQSPRYKVTKRGQDVALRCDPISGHVSLYWYRQALGQGPEFLTYFNYEAQQDKSGLPNDRFSAERPEGSISTLTIQRTEQRDSAMYRCASSLALRTGGSSYEQYFGPGTRLTVT.

The CDR3 DNA reads as TGTGCCAGCAGTTACATACCGGGGGAGGGTCGCCGTGGCTACACCTTC. Amino acid sequence: CASSYIPGEGRRGYTF. The chain employs TRBV6-5 and TRBJ1-2; a possible D gene is TRBD1 (5 bases). CDR3 size: 16 residues. Trimming removed 2 bases at V and 7 bases at J, with 20 bases between. Germline V gene sequence: CDR1 MNHEY, CDR2 SVGAGI.